Here is one TCR beta chain with its context. Its antigen is currently unknown. This specimen belongs to a study of shared clonotypes between healthy human individuals. Study at large: Researchers assigned three CD4 naive, three CD4 memory, two CD8 naive and one CD8 memory plate to each donor. Whole-study findings and limits: The diversity represented, both genetic and in exposure history, was limited by few donors. A generally larger estimated richness was seen in naive subsets than in memory subsets.

Using about 220 ng DNA, approximately 27,000 T cell genomes, the sorted-subset replicate PCRs were run. Generated by immunoSEQ multiplex PCR, the TCRdb table keeps only in-frame clones and is missing some. The sample consists of about 2 million clones, 90% to 95% of them appearing once. Germline CDR1 is WNHNN and CDR2 is SYGVQD (reference sequence). Losses at the gene ends were 5 bases for V and 4 bases for J; bases not matched to a gene: 5. The CDR3 totals 14 residues. The source material was naive CD4+ T cells sorted from blood. Subset specified: CD45RA+ positively selected. The gene calls are TRBV10-1 and TRBJ2-7, with 10 nucleotides matching TRBD2. The clonotype was recovered from a man aged 18 to 29 in good health. The CDR3 nucleotides read TGCGCCAGCAGTTCTAGCGGGAGTCCATACGAGCAGTACTTC. Its protein is CASSSSGSPYEQYF.